This T cell receptor beta chain was obtained from a study of CXCR3-negative and CXCR3-positive naive CD8 T cells. Notes on the study in general: Comparison of naive cells showed more hydrophobic TRB CDR3s in CXCR3-positive than in CXCR3-negative naive cells.

UMI-labeled TRB cDNA libraries were prepared by 5' RACE. TCRdb reprocessed the 5' RACE reads and keeps a single row for each CDR3 protein, giving no DNA. This repertoire includes approximately 100,000 distinct CDR3 sequences. The V gene's germline CDR1 is SGHVS and CDR2 FNYEAQ. The CDR3 sequence is 15 residues long. A note on this clonotype: Its specificity is not known.

The source is a human donor in good health. Some clones in this sample may be carry-over from other donors' samples. The sample consisted of naive CXCR3+ CD8+ T cells from blood. Specified subset: CD45RO-CCR7+CD27+CD95- naive CD8+ T cells expressing CXCR3 (TNR3+). The chain combines TRBV7-6 with TRBJ1-4; checking the TCRdb D call of TRBD1 is not possible without DNA. The CDR3 is CASTPGGTVNEKLFF. The variable domain in full, with the rest retrieved from reference TRBV7-6 and TRBJ1-4, is GAGVSQSPRYKVTKRGQDVALRCDPISGHVSLYWYRQALGQGPEFLTYFNYEAQQDKSGLPNDRFSAERPEGSISTLTIQRTEQRDSAMYRCASTPGGTVNEKLFFGSGTQLSVL.